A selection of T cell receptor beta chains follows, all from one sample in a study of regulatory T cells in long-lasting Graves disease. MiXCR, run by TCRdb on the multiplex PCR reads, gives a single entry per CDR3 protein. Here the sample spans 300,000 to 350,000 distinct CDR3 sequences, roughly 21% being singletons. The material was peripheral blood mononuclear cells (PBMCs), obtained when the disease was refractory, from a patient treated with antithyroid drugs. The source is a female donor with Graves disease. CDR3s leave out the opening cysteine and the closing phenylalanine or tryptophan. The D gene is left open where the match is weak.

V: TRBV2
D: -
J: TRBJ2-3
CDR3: ASLLGGPMTDTQY

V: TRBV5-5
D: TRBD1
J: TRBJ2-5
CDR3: ASSSWTGVQETQY

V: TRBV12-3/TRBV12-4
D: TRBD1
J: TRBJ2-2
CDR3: ASSPIGDRTSNTGELF

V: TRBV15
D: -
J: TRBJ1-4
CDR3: ATSRDRGATNEKLF

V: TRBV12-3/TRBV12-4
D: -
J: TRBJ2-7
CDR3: ASSLGLASEQY

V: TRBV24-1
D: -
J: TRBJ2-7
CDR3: ATSDLLYGCYEQY

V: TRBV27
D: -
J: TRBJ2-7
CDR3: ASSPMRGSAYEQY

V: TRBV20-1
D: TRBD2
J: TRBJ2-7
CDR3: SARHAIGLADYEQY

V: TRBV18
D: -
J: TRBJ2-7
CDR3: ASSPRGQEQY

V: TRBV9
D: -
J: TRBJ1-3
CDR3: ASSVGPGTSRNTIY

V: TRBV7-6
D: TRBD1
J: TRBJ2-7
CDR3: ASSLETGVEQY

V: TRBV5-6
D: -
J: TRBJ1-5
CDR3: ASSLINQPQH

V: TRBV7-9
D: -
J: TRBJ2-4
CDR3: ASSSLGDIQY